This TCR beta chain was captured in a study of long-term antiretroviral therapy in people with HIV. V lost 0 bases and J 8 bases, leaving 18 bases between the germline ends. Germline CDR1 and CDR2: SGHRS and YFSETQ. The CDR3 is 16 residues long. Survey-level immunoSEQ v3.0 assays were run. The protocol was immunoSEQ multiplex PCR, while the TCRdb copy is restricted to in-frame clones and leaves out a portion. The sample records 20,000 to 25,000 clones, approximately 79% being singletons. It was in the United States that all participants with HIV were treated. The material was unsorted PBMCs, obtained less than 1.8 years before starting antiretroviral therapy. V is TRBV5-1 and J is TRBJ2-1, with D perhaps TRBD1 (6 bases). The TCR sequence derives from a woman aged 40 to 55 with HIV. As DNA, the CDR3 is TGCGCCAGCAGCTTGGCCTTAGGACAGTATTCTTATGAGCAGTTCTTC. This gives the protein CASSLALGQYSYEQFF.